Below, 11 T cell receptor beta chains from the same sample are listed, as sequenced in a study of blood T cell repertoires in COVID-19. Assay: immunoSEQ multiplex PCR; the TCRdb copy retains only in-frame clones and omits some. The data show hundreds of thousands of clones, 70% to 90% seen once. Source material: PBMCs or T cells enriched from blood (not recorded which). The receptors stem from a woman aged 45-65 years with acute COVID-19.

The rearrangement joins TRBV16 to TRBJ1-1; D possibly corresponds to TRBD1 (6 bases). V lost 3 bases, J lost 0 bases, and 11 bases lay in between. The CDR3 is 15 residues long. CDR1 is KGHSY and CDR2 is FQNENV in the germline V gene. DNA for the CDR3: TGTGCCAGCAGCCATCAGGGGTCGATGAACACTGAAGCTTTCTTT. Translation: CASSHQGSMNTEAFF.

This chain joins TRBV6-5 and TRBJ2-7, with 8 bases aligning to TRBD1. The ends lost 6 bases at V and 5 bases at J; junction bases unmatched: 6. This CDR3 comprises 13 residues. Germline lookup yields CDR1 MNHEY and CDR2 SVGAGI. The CDR3 sequence: CASRRQGTNEQYF. In DNA, the CDR3 is TGTGCCAGCAGGAGACAGGGGACCAACGAGCAGTACTTC.

V and J are TRBV18 and TRBJ1-2; 12 nucleotides align to TRBD1. With V trimmed by 4 bases and J by 5 bases, 5 bases remained unmatched. Germline V CDR1 and CDR2: KGHSH, LQKENI. The CDR3 is 15 residues long. The CDR3 coding sequence is TGTGCCAGCTCACTTGGGACAGGGGGCAATTATGGCTACACCTTC. Translated: CASSLGTGGNYGYTF.

CDR3 DNA: TGTGCCAGCAGCCAGGGACAGGGGGCGAGGGCAGATACGCAGTATTTT. Translating gives CASSQGQGARADTQYF. The V and J genes are TRBV3-1 (or the pseudogene TRBV3-2) and TRBJ2-3; 12 bases are a match to TRBD1. V was clipped by 3 bases and J by 4 bases; unmatched bases: 5. CDR1 is LGHDT and CDR2 is YNNKEL in the germline V gene (reference sequence). The CDR3 is made up of 16 amino acids.

J is TRBJ2-3 and V is TRBV19; 8 nucleotides agree with TRBD1. CDR1 LNHDA and CDR2 SQIVND come from the germline V gene (reference sequence). The CDR3 loop spans 15 amino acids. V trimming: 2 bases; J trimming: 3 bases; junction bases outside the gene matches: 4. The CDR3 DNA is TGTGCCAGTAGTATACACAGGGGGGAGACAGATACGCAGTATTTT. It is translated as CASSIHRGETDTQYF.

This clone has just a few counts. V is TRBV18 and J is TRBJ2-7; TRBD1 matches 12 bases. Trimming took 2 bases from V and 5 from J; bases not matched to a gene: 7. CDR3 length: 16 residues. CDR1 is KGHSH, CDR2 LQKENI, per germline. As DNA, the CDR3 is TGTGCCAGCTCACCAACTACCGGGACAGGGGGCCACGAGCAGTACTTC. This encodes CASSPTTGTGGHEQYF.

This rearrangement joins TRBV11-2 to TRBJ2-2, with 7 bases matching TRBD1. The V gene end was trimmed by 5 bases and the J gene end by 3 bases; junction bases not matched to a gene: 12. Looked up from germline, CDR1 is SGHAT and CDR2 is FQNNGV. The CDR3 consists of 17 residues. In DNA form, the CDR3 reads TGTGCCAGCAGCGCTTCCTCCGGGACAGTGTACACCGGGGAGCTGTTTTTT. Protein sequence: CASSASSGTVYTGELFF. Complete variable domain (other parts from reference TRBV11-2 and TRBJ2-2): EAGVAQSPRYKIIEKRQSVAFWCNPISGHATLYWYQQILGQGPKLLIQFQNNGVVDDSQLPKDRFSAERLKGVDSTLKIQPAKLEDSAVYLCASSASSGTVYTGELFFGEGSRLTVL.

This clone occurred many times. The gene calls are TRBV7-2 and TRBJ2-7, with unresolved D. In germline, CDR1 is SGHTA, CDR2 FQGNSA. The CDR3 length is 11 residues. Trimming stripped 2 bases from V and 6 bases from J, with 5 bases between. The DNA for the CDR3 is TGTGCCAGCAGCTTATCGGTCGAGCAGTACTTC. Translation: CASSLSVEQYF.

This clone was detected once. This chain joins TRBV7-6 and TRBJ1-1; D is unclear. The CDR3 runs 13 residues. V was pared by 3 bases and J by 5 bases, with 10 bases between. Germline V gene sequence: CDR1 SGHVS, CDR2 FNYEAQ. The CDR3 DNA reads as TGTGCCAGCAGCTTTGCTGGGAGGACTGAAGCTTTCTTT. This sequence encodes CASSFAGRTEAFF.

V is TRBV7-2 and J is TRBJ1-1; perhaps TRBD1 as D (5 bases). V lost 5 bases to trimming and J lost 11 bases, with 12 bases between them. CDR3 length: 11 residues. From germline, CDR1 is SGHTA and CDR2 FQGNSA. This CDR3 reads CASSRGVGAFF. The CDR3 DNA sequence: TGTGCCAGCAGCCGGGGGGTCGGGGCTTTCTTT.

CDR3: CASTGQGDNEQFF. CDR3 in DNA: TGTGCCAGCACGGGACAGGGGGATAATGAGCAGTTCTTC. The genes are TRBV10-3 and TRBJ2-1; 11 positions agree with TRBD1. The ends lost 10 bases at V and 7 bases at J; junction bases unmatched: 6. Looked up from germline, CDR1 is ENHRY and CDR2 is SYGVKD. The CDR3 length is 13 residues.